The rows below give T cell receptor beta chains drawn from one sample of a study of vaccination and CD4 T cells after COVID-19. TCRdb ran MiXCR on the PCR reads and lists one entry per CDR3 protein. The sample yields about 14,000 distinct CDR3 sequences, roughly three quarters seen once. Here the sequenced sample was CD4+ T cells from blood, taken after SARS-CoV-2 vaccination. The receptors were gathered from a human donor who had recovered from COVID-19. Each CDR3 is given with its conserved first and last residue. The D gene is left open where the match is weak. Not every row has a clone size; where given, it reads once, few, many or a size class.

>TRBV20-1|TRBD2|NA|TRBJ2-3
CSASIGSGSVDTQYF
TGCAGTGCTAGTATCGGTAGCGGGAGTGTAGATACGCAGTATTTT
>TRBV19|NA|once|TRBJ1-5
CASSIVGGSNQPQHF
TGTGCCAGTAGTATAGTCGGGGGAAGCAATCAGCCCCAGCATTTT
>TRBV7-9|NA|once|TRBJ1-4
CASSLVAGTNEKLFF
TGTGCCAGCAGCTTAGTAGCCGGTACTAATGAAAAACTGTTTTTT
>TRBV7-9|NA|NA|TRBJ1-1
CASSSSDRPLNTEAFF
TGTGCCAGCAGCTCCTCTGACAGACCCTTGAACACTGAAGCTTTCTTT
>TRBV5-1|TRBD2|NA|TRBJ2-1
CASSGGGRNGQFF
TGCGCCAGCAGCGGGGGGGGTAGGAATGGGCAGTTCTTC
>TRBV20-1|TRBD2|NA|TRBJ2-3
CSARWVGRATGNRPDTQYF
TGCAGTGCTAGGTGGGTCGGGAGGGCCACTGGGAATCGCCCAGATACGCAGTATTTT
>TRBV20-1|NA|NA|TRBJ1-2
CSARELKSLGYTF
TGCAGTGCTAGAGAGTTGAAAAGCCTTGGCTACACCTTC
>TRBV24-1|NA|NA|TRBJ2-5
CATSDGGTQYF
TGTGCCACCAGTGATGGGGGGACCCAGTACTTC
>TRBV5-4|TRBD2|NA|TRBJ2-2
CASSLERGAGELFF
TGTGCCAGCAGCTTGGAGCGGGGTGCCGGGGAGCTGTTTTTT
>TRBV28|NA|NA|TRBJ1-5
CASRLRRGNQPQHF
TGTGCCAGCAGGTTGAGGAGGGGGAATCAGCCCCAGCATTTT
>TRBV24-1|NA|few|TRBJ2-1
CATSDLSADSYNEQFF
TGTGCCACCAGTGATTTAAGCGCCGACTCCTACAATGAGCAGTTCTTC
>TRBV30|NA|once|TRBJ2-3
CAWSRQSDTQYF
TGTGCCTGGAGTAGACAGTCAGATACGCAGTATTTT
>TRBV6-1|NA|NA|TRBJ2-7
CASRTTVTTYEQYF
TGTGCCAGCAGGACGACAGTGACGACTTACGAGCAGTACTTC
>TRBV7-8|NA|few|TRBJ1-6
CASSLDRAAYSPLHF
TGTGCCAGCAGCTTAGATAGGGCAGCCTATTCACCCCTCCACTTT
>TRBV4-1|NA|NA|TRBJ1-5
CASSPLDRSDQPQHF
TGCGCCAGCAGCCCACTCGACAGGTCCGATCAGCCCCAGCATTTT
>TRBV7-2|TRBD2|NA|TRBJ2-3
CASSALAGDTQYF
TGTGCCAGCAGCGCACTAGCGGGGGATACGCAGTATTTT
>TRBV2|TRBD1|NA|TRBJ1-5
CASSEERQGQHF
TGTGCCAGCAGTGAAGAAAGACAGGGCCAGCATTTT
>TRBV15|TRBD1|NA|TRBJ2-1
CATSSNRGSYNEQFF
TGTGCCACCAGCAGTAACAGGGGCTCCTACAATGAGCAGTTCTTC
>TRBV7-9|NA|few|TRBJ2-5
CASSARGASHQETQYF
TGTGCCAGCAGCGCTCGAGGGGCCAGCCACCAAGAGACCCAGTACTTC
>TRBV28|NA|NA|TRBJ1-2
CASSFTGQGYGYTF
TGTGCCAGCAGCTTCACCGGGCAGGGCTATGGCTACACCTTC
>TRBV12-3/TRBV12-4|TRBD2|NA|TRBJ2-1
CASTLRGISGRRSYNEQFF
TGTGCCAGCACTCTTAGGGGGATCAGCGGGAGGAGATCCTACAATGAGCAGTTCTTC
>TRBV24-1|NA|NA|TRBJ1-1
CATSEATPMNTEAFF
TGTGCCACCAGTGAAGCGACACCCATGAACACTGAAGCTTTCTTT
>TRBV7-2|TRBD1|NA|TRBJ1-1
CASSLRQGTTEAFF
TGTGCCAGCAGCCTTAGACAGGGGACCACTGAAGCTTTCTTT
>TRBV6-1|NA|NA|TRBJ1-2
CASSDPGTDGYTF
TGTGCCAGCAGTGATCCAGGGACGGATGGCTACACCTTC
>TRBV27|NA|NA|TRBJ1-5
CASSFSSSGNVQPQHF
TGTGCCAGCAGTTTTAGCTCATCAGGGAACGTGCAGCCCCAGCATTTT
>TRBV27|NA|NA|TRBJ1-5
CASRPRWGRSGNQPQHF
TGTGCCAGCAGGCCTAGGTGGGGCCGGAGTGGCAATCAGCCCCAGCATTTT
>TRBV6-1|TRBD2|NA|TRBJ2-7
CASSKLAAVYEQYF
TGTGCCAGCAGCAAGCTAGCGGCCGTTTACGAGCAGTACTTC
>TRBV20-1|NA|NA|TRBJ2-2
CSAQRGGFGELFF
TGCAGTGCTCAGAGGGGGGGATTCGGGGAGCTGTTTTTT